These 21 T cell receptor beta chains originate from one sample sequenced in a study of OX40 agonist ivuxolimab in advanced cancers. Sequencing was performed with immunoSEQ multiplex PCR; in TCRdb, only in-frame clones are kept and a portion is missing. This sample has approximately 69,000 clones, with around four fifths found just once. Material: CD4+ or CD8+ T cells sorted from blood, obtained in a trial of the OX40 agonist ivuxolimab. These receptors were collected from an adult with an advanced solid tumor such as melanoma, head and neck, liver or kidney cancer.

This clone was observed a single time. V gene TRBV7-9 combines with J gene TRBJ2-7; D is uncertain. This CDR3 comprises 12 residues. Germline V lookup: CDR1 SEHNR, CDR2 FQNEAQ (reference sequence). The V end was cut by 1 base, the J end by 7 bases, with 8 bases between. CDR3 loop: CASSLEGREQYF. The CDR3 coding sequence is TGTGCCAGCAGCTTAGAGGGCCGAGAGCAGTACTTC.

The CDR3 sequence: CASSLEYVGGAIGGNTIYF. The CDR3 bases are TGCGCCAGCAGCTTGGAATATGTCGGGGGCGCAATTGGTGGAAACACCATATATTTT. This sequence joins TRBV5-1 and TRBJ1-3; D perhaps matches TRBD1 (6 bases). The V end lost 0 bases, the J end lost 3 bases, and 22 bases lay between the germline ends. There are 19 residues in the CDR3. Looked up from germline, CDR1 is SGHRS and CDR2 is YFSETQ.

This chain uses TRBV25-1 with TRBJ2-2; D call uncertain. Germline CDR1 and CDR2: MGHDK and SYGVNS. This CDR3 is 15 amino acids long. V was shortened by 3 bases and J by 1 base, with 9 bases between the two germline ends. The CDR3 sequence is CASSDSRKNTGELFF. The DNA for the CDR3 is TGTGCCAGCAGTGATTCACGGAAGAACACCGGGGAGCTGTTTTTT.

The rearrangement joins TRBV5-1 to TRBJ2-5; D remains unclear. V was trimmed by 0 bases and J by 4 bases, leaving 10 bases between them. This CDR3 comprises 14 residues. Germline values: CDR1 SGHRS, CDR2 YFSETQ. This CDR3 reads CASSLATAIETQYF. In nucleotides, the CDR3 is TGCGCCAGCAGCTTGGCTACAGCGATAGAGACCCAGTACTTC.

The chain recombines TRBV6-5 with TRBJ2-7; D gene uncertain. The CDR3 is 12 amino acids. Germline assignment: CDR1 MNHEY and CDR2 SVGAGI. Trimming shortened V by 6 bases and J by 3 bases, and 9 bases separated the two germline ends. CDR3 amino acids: CASRSSFYEQYF. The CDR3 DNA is TGTGCCAGCAGGTCCTCCTTCTACGAGCAGTACTTC.

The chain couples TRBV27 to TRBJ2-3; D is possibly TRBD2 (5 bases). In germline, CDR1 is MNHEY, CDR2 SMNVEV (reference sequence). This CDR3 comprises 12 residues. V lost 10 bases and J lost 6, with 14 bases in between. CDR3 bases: TGTGCCACGAAGGACTTCCTGGATACGCAGTATTTT. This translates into CATKDFLDTQYF.

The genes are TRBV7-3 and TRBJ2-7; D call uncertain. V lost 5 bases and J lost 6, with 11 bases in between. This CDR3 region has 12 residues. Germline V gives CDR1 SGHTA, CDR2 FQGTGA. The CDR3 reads CASSPARPEQYF. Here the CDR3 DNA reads TGTGCCAGCAGCCCCGCCCGACCCGAGCAGTACTTC.

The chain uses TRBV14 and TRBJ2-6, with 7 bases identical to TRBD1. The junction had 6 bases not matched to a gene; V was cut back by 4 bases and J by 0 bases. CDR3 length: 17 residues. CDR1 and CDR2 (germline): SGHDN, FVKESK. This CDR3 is CASSLRDSHSGANVLTF. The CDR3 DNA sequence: TGTGCCAGCAGCCTCCGGGACAGCCACTCTGGGGCCAACGTCCTGACTTTC.

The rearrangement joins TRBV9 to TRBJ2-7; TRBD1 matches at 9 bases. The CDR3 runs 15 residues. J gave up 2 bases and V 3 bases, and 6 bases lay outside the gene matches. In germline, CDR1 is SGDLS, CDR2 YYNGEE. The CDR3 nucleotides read TGTGCCAGCAGCGCACGACAGGGGGGGACCTACGAGCAGTACTTC. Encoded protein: CASSARQGGTYEQYF.

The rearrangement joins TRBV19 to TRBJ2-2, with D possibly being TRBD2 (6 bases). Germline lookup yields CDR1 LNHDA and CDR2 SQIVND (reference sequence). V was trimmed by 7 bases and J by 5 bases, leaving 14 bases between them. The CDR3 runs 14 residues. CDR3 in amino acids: CASMIGAGTGELFF. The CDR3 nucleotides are TGTGCCAGTATGATCGGGGCGGGAACCGGGGAGCTGTTTTTT.

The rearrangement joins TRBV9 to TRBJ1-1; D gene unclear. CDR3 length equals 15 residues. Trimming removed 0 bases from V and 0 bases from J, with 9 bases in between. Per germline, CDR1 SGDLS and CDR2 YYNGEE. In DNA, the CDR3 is TGTGCCAGCAGCGTAGCTTCCCGCATGAACACTGAAGCTTTCTTT. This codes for CASSVASRMNTEAFF.

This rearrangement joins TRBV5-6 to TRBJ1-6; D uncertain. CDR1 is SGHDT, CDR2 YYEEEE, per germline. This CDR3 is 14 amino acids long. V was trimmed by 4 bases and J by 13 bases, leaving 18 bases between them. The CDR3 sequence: CASSPGRQQSPLHF. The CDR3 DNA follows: TGTGCCAGCAGCCCTGGGCGGCAGCAATCCCCCCTCCACTTT.

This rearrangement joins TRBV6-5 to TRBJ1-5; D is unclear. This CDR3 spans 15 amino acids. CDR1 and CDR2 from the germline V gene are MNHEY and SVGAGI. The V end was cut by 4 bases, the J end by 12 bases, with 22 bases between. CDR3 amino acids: CASSLYRASPKDQHF. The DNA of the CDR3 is TGTGCCAGCAGTTTATACCGGGCCAGCCCGAAAGACCAGCATTTT.

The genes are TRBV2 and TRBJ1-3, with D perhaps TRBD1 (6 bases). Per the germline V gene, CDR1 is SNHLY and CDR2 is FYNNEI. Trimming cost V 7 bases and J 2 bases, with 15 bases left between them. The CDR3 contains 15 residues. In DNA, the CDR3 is TGTGCCAGCACAAATCAGGGGCAGGCTGGAAACACCATATATTTT. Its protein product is CASTNQGQAGNTIYF. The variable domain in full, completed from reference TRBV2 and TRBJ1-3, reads EPEVTQTPSHQVTQMGQEVILRCVPISNHLYFYWYRQILGQKVEFLVSFYNNEISEKSEIFDDQFSVERPDGSNFTLKIRSTKLEDSAMYFCASTNQGQAGNTIYFGEGSWLTVV.

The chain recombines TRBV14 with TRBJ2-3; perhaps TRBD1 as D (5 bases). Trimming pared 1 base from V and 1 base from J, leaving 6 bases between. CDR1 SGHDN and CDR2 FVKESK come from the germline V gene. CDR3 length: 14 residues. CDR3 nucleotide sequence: TGTGCCAGCAGCCAAGTAGGGGGCACAGATACGCAGTATTTT. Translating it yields CASSQVGGTDTQYF.

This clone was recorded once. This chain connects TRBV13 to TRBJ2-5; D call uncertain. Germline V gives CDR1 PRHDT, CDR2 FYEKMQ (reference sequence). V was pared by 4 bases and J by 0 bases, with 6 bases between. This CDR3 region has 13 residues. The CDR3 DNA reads TGTGCCAGCAGCTCGGTGGACCAAGAGACCCAGTACTTC. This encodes CASSSVDQETQYF.

This chain's CDR3 is CASWGRRNTEAFF. CDR3 bases: TGTGCCAGCTGGGGACGGAGGAACACTGAAGCTTTCTTT. This chain uses TRBV6-6 with TRBJ1-1; weak D call: TRBD1 (5 bases). This CDR3 is built from 13 residues. CDR1 MNHNY and CDR2 SVGAGI come from the germline V gene (reference sequence). Deletions cut 8 bases from V and 1 base from J, with 11 bases between.

The CDR3 DNA reads as TGTGCCAGCAGCTCTGACAGGGGCTCTGGAAACACCATATATTTT. Translation gives CASSSDRGSGNTIYF. J is TRBJ1-3 and V is TRBV7-9, with 8 positions matching TRBD1. After removal of 4 bases from V and 0 bases from J, the junction contained 2 bases not matched to a gene. Germline-derived CDR1 and CDR2 are SEHNR and FQNEAQ (reference sequence). The CDR3 is 15 amino acids.

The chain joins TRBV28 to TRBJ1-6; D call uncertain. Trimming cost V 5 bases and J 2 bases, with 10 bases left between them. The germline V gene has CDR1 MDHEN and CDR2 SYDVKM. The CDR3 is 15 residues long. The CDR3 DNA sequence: TGTGCCAGCAGTCGAAGTGGTACCTATAATTCACCCCTCCACTTT. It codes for CASSRSGTYNSPLHF.

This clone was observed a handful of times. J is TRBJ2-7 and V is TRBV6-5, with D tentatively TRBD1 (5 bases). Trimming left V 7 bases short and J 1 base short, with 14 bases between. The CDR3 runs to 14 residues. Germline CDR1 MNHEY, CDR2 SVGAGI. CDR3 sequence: CASTMGRNSYEQYF. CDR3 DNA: TGTGCCAGCACGATGGGGCGGAATTCCTACGAGCAGTACTTC.

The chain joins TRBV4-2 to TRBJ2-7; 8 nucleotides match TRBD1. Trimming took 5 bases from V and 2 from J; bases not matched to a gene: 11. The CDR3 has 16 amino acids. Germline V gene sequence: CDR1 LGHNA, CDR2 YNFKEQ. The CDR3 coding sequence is TGTGCCAGCAGCACAGGACAGGGAGGCCCTACCTACGAGCAGTACTTC. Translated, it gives CASSTGQGGPTYEQYF.